Presented here are 4 T cell receptor beta chains from one specimen sequenced in a study of graft-versus-host responses after intestinal transplantation. Produced via immunoSEQ multiplex PCR; TCRdb's table is partial and in-frame only. The repertoire consists of over 80,000 clones, with about 84% occurring once and the leading ten covering roughly 1.4%. The input for sequencing was PBMCs, taken 255 days after intestinal transplant. The receptor set was obtained from a human patient who received an intestinal transplant, so some T cells may come from the graft donor.

The chain couples TRBV5-6 to TRBJ2-3; TRBD2 aligns across 10 bases. The CDR3 length is 16 residues. Germline CDR1 is SGHDT and CDR2 is YYEEEE. Losses at the gene ends were 3 bases for V and 3 bases for J; bases not matched to a gene: 7. The CDR3 DNA sequence: TGTGCCAGCAGCTCCTCTAGCGGGGGTTTGACAGATACGCAGTATTTT. This encodes CASSSSSGGLTDTQYF.

The rearrangement uses TRBV6-6 and TRBJ2-1; no firm D call. Germline V lookup: CDR1 MNHNY, CDR2 SVGAGI (reference sequence). The CDR3 totals 13 residues. V gave up 4 bases and J gave up 10 bases, with 14 bases separating them. CDR3 region: CASSSPLIGEQFF. CDR3 nucleotide sequence: TGTGCCAGCAGTTCGCCCCTCATCGGGGAGCAGTTCTTC.

The chain recombines TRBV5-1 with TRBJ2-6, with D hard to call. Deletions cut 6 bases from V and 2 bases from J, with 6 bases between. In germline, CDR1 is SGHRS, CDR2 YFSETQ. This CDR3 is 13 amino acids long. The CDR3 loop is CASKQTGANVLTF. For the CDR3, the DNA is TGCGCCAGCAAACAGACTGGGGCCAACGTCCTGACTTTC.

The CDR3 DNA sequence: TGTGCCAGCAGTTTGAGACAGGGTCTCCCTGGCTACACCTTC. Translation: CASSLRQGLPGYTF. V usage is TRBV28 and J usage is TRBJ1-2; TRBD1 agrees at 7 bases. Germline assignment: CDR1 MDHEN and CDR2 SYDVKM. Losses at the gene ends were 3 bases for V and 7 bases for J; bases not matched to a gene: 8. CDR3 length equals 14 residues.